The 24 T cell receptor beta chains in this list originate from one sample, sequenced in a study of cytomegalovirus exposure and HLA in healthy donors. The study ran its PCR with 60 Vbeta and 13 Jbeta primers. TCRdb's copy holds only in-frame clones and misses some; the assay was immunoSEQ multiplex PCR. The sample includes approximately 120,000 clones. The sequencing sample was made of PBMCs. These receptors were taken from a man aged 35 to 55 in good health and CMV-seronegative.

The genes are TRBV11-2 and TRBJ1-1; 7 nucleotides match TRBD1. The CDR3 sequence is 15 residues long. Germline V CDR1 and CDR2: SGHAT, FQNNGV. V shed 3 bases, J shed 5 bases, and the junction held 9 bases outside the gene matches. DNA of the CDR3: TGTGCCAGCAGCTTCCGGGCAGGGGGGAATACTGAAGCTTTCTTT. Its translation: CASSFRAGGNTEAFF.

J is TRBJ2-3 and V is TRBV13, with 9 bases aligning to TRBD2. V was pared by 5 bases and J by 3 bases, with 9 bases of the junction left unmatched. The CDR3 consists of 16 residues. Per the germline V gene, CDR1 is PRHDT and CDR2 is FYEKMQ (reference sequence). Here the CDR3 reads CASSPGAGGMTDTQYF. The CDR3, as DNA: TGTGCCAGCAGCCCCGGGGCGGGAGGGATGACAGATACGCAGTATTTT.

The genes are TRBV2 and TRBJ1-2; D possibly corresponds to TRBD1 (5 bases). The germline gives CDR1 SNHLY, CDR2 FYNNEI. The V end lost 8 bases, the J end lost 4 bases, and 14 bases lay between the germline ends. The CDR3 is 13 residues long. CDR3 sequence: CASGAGVPYGYTF. CDR3 coding DNA: TGTGCCAGCGGCGCGGGGGTCCCCTATGGCTACACCTTC.

This sequence joins TRBV5-5 and TRBJ2-7; tentatively, D is TRBD1 (5 bases). The V end was cut by 0 bases, the J end by 2 bases, with 12 bases between. This CDR3 has 15 amino acids. The germline CDR1 and CDR2 sequences are SGHKS and YYEKEE (reference sequence). CDR3 amino acids: CASSLEAGSTYEQYF. CDR3 in DNA: TGTGCCAGCAGCTTGGAGGCAGGGTCCACCTACGAGCAGTACTTC.

The genes are TRBV30 and TRBJ1-3; 7 bases fit TRBD1. The trim removed 8 bases at V and 1 base at J, leaving 5 bases unmatched. This CDR3 is 13 amino acids long. Germline CDR1 GTSNPN, CDR2 SVGIG (reference sequence). CDR3 bases: TGTGCCGTAACACAGGGGTCTGGAAACACCATATATTTT. Amino acids: CAVTQGSGNTIYF.

The V and J genes are TRBV6-1 and TRBJ1-4; D is unclear. The CDR3 has 15 amino acids. The germline V and J ends were trimmed by 6 bases and 4 bases, with 15 bases remaining between them. In germline, CDR1 is MNHNS, CDR2 SASEGT. CDR3: CASRPSRRDNEKLFF. The CDR3 coding sequence is TGTGCCAGCAGGCCCTCCCGTCGGGATAATGAAAAACTGTTTTTT.

The chain joins TRBV2 to TRBJ1-2; 7 bases agree with TRBD1. The V segment lost 4 bases and the J segment 5 bases; nucleotides outside the gene matches: 10. CDR1 and CDR2 (germline): SNHLY, FYNNEI. This CDR3 is 15 amino acids long. CDR3 nucleotides: TGTGCCAGCAGTGGGAACAGGGGCGGGGAATATGGCTACACCTTC. Its translation: CASSGNRGGEYGYTF. The full variable domain, in which reference TRBV2 and TRBJ1-2 provide the parts outside the CDR3, is EPEVTQTPSHQVTQMGQEVILRCVPISNHLYFYWYRQILGQKVEFLVSFYNNEISEKSEIFDDQFSVERPDGSNFTLKIRSTKLEDSAMYFCASSGNRGGEYGYTFGSGTRLTVV.

V and J are TRBV18 and TRBJ2-7; 8 positions agree with TRBD1. CDR3 length: 17 residues. With V trimmed by 4 bases and J by 2 bases, 13 bases remained unmatched. CDR1 KGHSH and CDR2 LQKENI come from the germline V gene. The CDR3 region has the DNA TGTGCCAGCTCACAAGCCGGACAGGGTAGGCATCCCTACGAGCAGTACTTC. The encoded protein is CASSQAGQGRHPYEQYF.

The chain couples TRBV4-2 to TRBJ1-5; 11 positions agree with TRBD1. Germline V gene sequence: CDR1 LGHNA, CDR2 YNFKEQ. This CDR3 is built from 16 residues. Unmatched junction bases numbered 7, after V lost 4 bases and J lost 5 bases. The CDR3 sequence: CASSPGQGAVYQPQHF. In DNA form, the CDR3 reads TGTGCCAGCAGCCCAGGACAGGGGGCGGTTTATCAGCCCCAGCATTTT.

V is TRBV5-1 and J is TRBJ2-7; 7 positions agree with TRBD1. Trimming at V came to 2 bases and at J to 1 base, leaving 6 bases not matched to a gene. Germline values: CDR1 SGHRS, CDR2 YFSETQ. The CDR3 sequence is 15 residues long. The CDR3 sequence: CASSLQGYPSYEQYF. CDR3 in DNA: TGCGCCAGCAGCTTACAGGGGTACCCATCCTACGAGCAGTACTTC.

The V call is TRBV6-1, the J call TRBJ2-7; no clear D. Trimming left V 6 bases short and J 1 base short, with 10 bases between. The germline gives CDR1 MNHNS, CDR2 SASEGT. The CDR3 is made up of 13 amino acids. The CDR3 spells CASRIDWSYEQYF. CDR3 sequence (DNA): TGTGCCAGCAGAATAGACTGGTCCTACGAGCAGTACTTC.

A word on this clone: Other DNA sequences in the sample encode the same CDR3. The chain employs TRBV6-5 and TRBJ2-7; 10 nucleotides match TRBD1. This CDR3 spans 14 amino acids. Germline V CDR1 and CDR2: MNHEY, SVGAGI. Trimming at V came to 6 bases and at J to 0 bases, leaving 2 bases not matched to a gene. The CDR3 DNA reads as TGTGCCAGCAGAAGGACAGGGGGCTCCTACGAGCAGTACTTC. Translated, it gives CASRRTGGSYEQYF.

The genes are TRBV7-2 and TRBJ2-3, with 7 bases lining up with TRBD2. With V trimmed by 9 bases and J by 0 bases, 3 bases remained unmatched. Germline V gives CDR1 SGHTA, CDR2 FQGNSA. The CDR3 has 13 residues. CDR3 residues: CASPGLSTDTQYF. Written as DNA, the CDR3 is TGTGCCAGTCCGGGACTAAGCACAGATACGCAGTATTTT.

The chain couples TRBV7-9 to TRBJ1-1; possible D gene TRBD1, 6 bases. The CDR3 loop spans 15 amino acids. Looked up from germline, CDR1 is SEHNR and CDR2 is FQNEAQ (reference sequence). The V end lost 5 bases, the J end lost 4 bases, and 17 bases lay between the germline ends. DNA of the CDR3: TGTGCCAGCAGCCCCAGGGGCAGGGGAGTCACTGAAGCTTTCTTT. Protein: CASSPRGRGVTEAFF.

The genes are TRBV6-6 and TRBJ1-2; D perhaps matches TRBD1 (5 bases). Trimming took off 6 bases at V and 4 bases at J, with 15 bases between the two ends. Germline V gene data show CDR1 as MNHNY and CDR2 as SVGAGI (reference sequence). This CDR3 has 14 amino acids. This chain's CDR3 is CASRAPGNGYGYTF. CDR3 in DNA: TGTGCCAGCAGAGCCCCAGGGAATGGCTATGGCTACACCTTC.

The CDR3 sequence is CASSRRGLAAYEQYF. The CDR3 bases are TGTGCCAGCAGCCGCCGGGGACTAGCGGCCTACGAGCAGTACTTC. The genes are TRBV13 and TRBJ2-7, with TRBD2 identical over 11 bases. Germline CDR1 is PRHDT and CDR2 is FYEKMQ (reference sequence). With V trimmed by 5 bases and J by 2 bases, 5 bases remained unmatched. The CDR3 is 15 amino acids.

The chain is built from TRBV28 and TRBJ1-2, with 8 nucleotides matching TRBD1. J was trimmed by 5 bases and V by 5 bases; bases with no gene match: 4. Germline V CDR1 and CDR2: MDHEN, SYDVKM. This CDR3 has 13 amino acids. The CDR3 reads CASSPGTGYGYTF. The CDR3 DNA follows: TGTGCCAGCAGTCCCGGGACAGGATATGGCTACACCTTC.

Turning to this clone: This same CDR3 is encoded by further DNA sequences in the sample. This sequence joins TRBV6-8 and TRBJ2-1; TRBD2 agrees at 14 bases. Per germline, CDR1 MNHGY and CDR2 SAAAGT. The length of the CDR3 is 15 residues. Trimming removed 9 bases from V and 6 bases from J; junction bases left unmatched: 7. The CDR3 coding sequence is TGTGCCAGGAGACTAGCGGGAGGGCTGGGCAATGAGCAGTTCTTC. Translated, it gives CARRLAGGLGNEQFF.

The gene calls are TRBV6-1 and TRBJ1-2; unclear D gene. Germline V CDR1 and CDR2: MNHNS, SASEGT. This CDR3 spans 13 amino acids. Trimming took off 2 bases at V and 1 base at J, with 5 bases between the two ends. The CDR3 region is CASSETYNYGYTF. The CDR3 DNA sequence: TGTGCCAGCAGTGAAACATATAACTATGGCTACACCTTC.

J is TRBJ2-7 and V is TRBV11-3; TRBD2 might be the D (6 bases). Germline assignment: CDR1 SGHNT and CDR2 YENEEA. The V end lost 1 base, the J end lost 4 bases, and 14 bases lay between the germline ends. This CDR3 is built from 15 residues. The CDR3 sequence is CASSLVSGALYEQYF. CDR3 DNA sequence: TGTGCCAGCAGCTTAGTGTCGGGAGCACTTTACGAGCAGTACTTC.

This chain uses TRBV25-1 with TRBJ2-7; D is ambiguous. CDR1 is MGHDK and CDR2 is SYGVNS in the germline V gene. V lost 3 bases and J lost 1, with 7 bases in between. The CDR3 totals 13 residues. The CDR3 spells CASSDPRSYEQYF. Written as DNA, the CDR3 is TGTGCCAGCAGTGACCCCCGGTCCTACGAGCAGTACTTC.

This chain links TRBV10-3 with TRBJ1-5; the D gene is possibly TRBD1 (5 bases). Germline CDR1 ENHRY, CDR2 SYGVKD. Trimming shortened V by 0 bases and J by 7 bases, and 13 bases separated the two germline ends. The CDR3 sequence is 15 residues long. CDR3 nucleotides: TGTGCCATCAGTGAGTCTATAGGGGTAGGGCAGCCCCAGCATTTT. Translation: CAISESIGVGQPQHF.

The rearrangement uses TRBV2 and TRBJ1-2; TRBD1 matches at 7 bases. With 6 bases clipped from V and 4 bases from J, the junction kept 8 bases outside the gene matches. CDR3 length: 14 amino acids. From germline, CDR1 is SNHLY and CDR2 FYNNEI. The CDR3 region is CASRRTGLGYGYTF. The CDR3 DNA sequence: TGTGCCAGCAGGAGGACAGGCTTGGGCTATGGCTACACCTTC.

The chain is built from TRBV7-9 and TRBJ1-1; D gene uncertain. CDR3 length: 14 residues. V was trimmed by 5 bases and J by 2 bases, leaving 12 bases between them. Per the germline V gene, CDR1 is SEHNR and CDR2 is FQNEAQ (reference sequence). Written as DNA, the CDR3 is TGTGCCAGCAGCCCCGCCGGGGATAACACTGAAGCTTTCTTT. Amino acids: CASSPAGDNTEAFF.